Listed here are 8 T cell receptor beta chains from one sample, sequenced in a study of cytotoxic CD8 clonotypes in ibrutinib-treated CLL. The repertoire was sequenced with immunoSEQ multiplex PCR; TCRdb's copy has only in-frame clones and lacks some. The table has more than 85,000 clones, approximately 80% seen once. Sequencing was performed on PBMCs, taken after 24 months of ibrutinib treatment. The receptors come from a human donor with chronic lymphocytic leukemia.

The sample holds one count of this clone. The CDR3 nucleotides are TGTGCCAGCAGTTACTCCCTAGCGGGGAGCCGAGAGACCCAGTACTTC. It codes for CASSYSLAGSRETQYF. This chain joins TRBV6-5 and TRBJ2-5; 9 positions match TRBD2. The CDR3 length is 16 residues. Germline V lookup: CDR1 MNHEY, CDR2 SVGAGI. The junction had 6 bases not matched to a gene; V was cut back by 0 bases and J by 4 bases.

A few counts support this clone. This rearrangement joins TRBV5-3 to TRBJ1-2; 10 nucleotides agree with TRBD1. TRBV5-3 is noted as an ORF with a role that remains uncertain. There are 14 residues in the CDR3. V trimming: 4 bases; J trimming: 8 bases; junction bases outside the gene matches: 8. CDR3 DNA: TGTGCCAGAAGCCGGACAGGGGGTTCTGAGGGCTACACCTTC. This encodes CARSRTGGSEGYTF.

V and J are TRBV28 and TRBJ1-2; tentative D call: TRBD1 (5 bases). CDR1 MDHEN and CDR2 SYDVKM come from the germline V gene. CDR3 length: 12 amino acids. The V gene lost 10 bases and the J gene lost 7 bases, with 16 bases spanning the gap. CDR3: CATWKSGGGYTF. CDR3 nucleotides: TGTGCCACGTGGAAGTCTGGGGGTGGCTACACCTTC.

With respect to this clone: Within the sample, other DNA sequences also encode this same CDR3. The chain has TRBV7-9 and TRBJ1-1; D is unclear. The V end was cut by 1 base, the J end by 5 bases, with 5 bases between. Germline V gene lookup returns CDR1 SEHNR and CDR2 FQNEAQ (reference sequence). The CDR3 consists of 12 residues. The CDR3 DNA follows: TGTGCCAGCAGCTTAGGGGTTACTGAAGCTTTCTTT. Its translation: CASSLGVTEAFF.

In this sample, this clone turned up a few times. CDR3 in DNA: TGTGCCAGCAGTTACTGGGGACAGGGGAACGCAGATACGCAGTATTTT. It translates to CASSYWGQGNADTQYF. This chain joins TRBV2 and TRBJ2-3; 10 bases agree with TRBD1. The ends lost 5 bases at V and 4 bases at J; junction bases unmatched: 9. This CDR3 has 16 residues. Germline V CDR1 and CDR2: SNHLY, FYNNEI.

The chain joins TRBV11-3 to TRBJ2-5, with 14 bases aligning to TRBD2. Germline loops: CDR1 SGHNT, CDR2 YENEEA. There are 16 residues in the CDR3. V was clipped by 6 bases and J by 5 bases; unmatched bases: 8. CDR3 sequence (DNA): TGTGCCAGCAGTACCGGGACTAGCGGGAGTCTGGAGACCCAGTACTTC. Its protein product is CASSTGTSGSLETQYF.

This clone came up once. This chain joins TRBV6-4 and TRBJ2-3, with 8 bases that match TRBD1. With 2 bases clipped from V and 5 bases from J, the junction kept 6 bases outside the gene matches. Germline V gene lookup returns CDR1 MRHNA and CDR2 SNTAGT. The CDR3 runs to 15 residues. The CDR3 DNA reads as TGTGCCAGCAGTGACGGCCAGGGGGCGGGAGATACGCAGTATTTT. Its protein product is CASSDGQGAGDTQYF.

This clone was detected once. This chain uses TRBV12-5 with TRBJ2-3, with 7 bases that match TRBD2. The junction had 9 bases not matched to a gene; V was cut back by 1 base and J by 2 bases. The germline CDR1 and CDR2 sequences are LGHNT and FRNRAP. The CDR3 is 17 amino acids. The CDR3 sequence is CASGLGASGGNTDTQYF. In DNA form, the CDR3 reads TGTGCTAGTGGTTTGGGTGCTTCCGGGGGGAACACAGATACGCAGTATTTT.